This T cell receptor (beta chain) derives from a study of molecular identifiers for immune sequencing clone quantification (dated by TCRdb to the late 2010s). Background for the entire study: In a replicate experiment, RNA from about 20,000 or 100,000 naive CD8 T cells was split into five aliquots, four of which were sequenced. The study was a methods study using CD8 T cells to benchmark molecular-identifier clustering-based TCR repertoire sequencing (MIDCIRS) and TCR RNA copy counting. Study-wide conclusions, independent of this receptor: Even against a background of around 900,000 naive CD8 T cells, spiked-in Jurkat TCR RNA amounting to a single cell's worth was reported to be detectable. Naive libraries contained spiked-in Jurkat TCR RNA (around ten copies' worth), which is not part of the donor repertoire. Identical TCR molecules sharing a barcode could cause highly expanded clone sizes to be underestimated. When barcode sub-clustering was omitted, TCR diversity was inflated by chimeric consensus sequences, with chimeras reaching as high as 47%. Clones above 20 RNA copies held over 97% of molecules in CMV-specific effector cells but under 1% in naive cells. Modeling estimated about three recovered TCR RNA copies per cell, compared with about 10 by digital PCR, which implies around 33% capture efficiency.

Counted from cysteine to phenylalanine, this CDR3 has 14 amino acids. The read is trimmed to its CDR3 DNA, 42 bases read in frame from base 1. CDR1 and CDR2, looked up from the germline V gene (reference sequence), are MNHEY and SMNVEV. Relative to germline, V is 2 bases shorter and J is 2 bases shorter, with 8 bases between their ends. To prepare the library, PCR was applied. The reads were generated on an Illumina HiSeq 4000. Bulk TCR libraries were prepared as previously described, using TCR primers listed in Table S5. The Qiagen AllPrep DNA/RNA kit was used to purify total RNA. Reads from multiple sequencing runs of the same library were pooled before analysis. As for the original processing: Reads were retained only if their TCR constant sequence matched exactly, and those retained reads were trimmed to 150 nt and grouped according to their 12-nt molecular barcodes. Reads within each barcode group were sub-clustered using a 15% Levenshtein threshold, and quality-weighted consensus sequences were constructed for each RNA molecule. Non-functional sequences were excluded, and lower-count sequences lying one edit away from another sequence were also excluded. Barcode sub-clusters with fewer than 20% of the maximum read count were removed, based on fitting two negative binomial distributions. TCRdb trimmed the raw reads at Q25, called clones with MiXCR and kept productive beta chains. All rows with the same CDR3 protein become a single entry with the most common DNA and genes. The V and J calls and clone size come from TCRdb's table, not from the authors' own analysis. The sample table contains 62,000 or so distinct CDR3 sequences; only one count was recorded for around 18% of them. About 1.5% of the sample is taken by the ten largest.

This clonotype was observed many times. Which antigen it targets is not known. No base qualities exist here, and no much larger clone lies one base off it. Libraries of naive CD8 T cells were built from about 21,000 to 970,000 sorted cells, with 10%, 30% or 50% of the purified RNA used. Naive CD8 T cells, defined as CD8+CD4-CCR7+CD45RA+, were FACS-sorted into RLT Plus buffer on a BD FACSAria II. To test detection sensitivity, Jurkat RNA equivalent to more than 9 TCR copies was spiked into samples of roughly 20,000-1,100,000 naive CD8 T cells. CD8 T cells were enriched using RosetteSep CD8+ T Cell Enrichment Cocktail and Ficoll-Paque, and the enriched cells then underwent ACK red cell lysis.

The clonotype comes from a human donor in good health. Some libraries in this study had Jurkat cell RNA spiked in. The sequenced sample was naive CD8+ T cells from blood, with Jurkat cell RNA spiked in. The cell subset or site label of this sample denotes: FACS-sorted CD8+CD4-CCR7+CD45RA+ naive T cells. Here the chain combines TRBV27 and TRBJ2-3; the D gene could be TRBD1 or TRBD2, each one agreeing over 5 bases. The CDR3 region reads CASSLGGPTDTQYF. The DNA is TGTGCCAGCAGTTTAGGGGGTCCCACAGATACGCAGTATTTT.